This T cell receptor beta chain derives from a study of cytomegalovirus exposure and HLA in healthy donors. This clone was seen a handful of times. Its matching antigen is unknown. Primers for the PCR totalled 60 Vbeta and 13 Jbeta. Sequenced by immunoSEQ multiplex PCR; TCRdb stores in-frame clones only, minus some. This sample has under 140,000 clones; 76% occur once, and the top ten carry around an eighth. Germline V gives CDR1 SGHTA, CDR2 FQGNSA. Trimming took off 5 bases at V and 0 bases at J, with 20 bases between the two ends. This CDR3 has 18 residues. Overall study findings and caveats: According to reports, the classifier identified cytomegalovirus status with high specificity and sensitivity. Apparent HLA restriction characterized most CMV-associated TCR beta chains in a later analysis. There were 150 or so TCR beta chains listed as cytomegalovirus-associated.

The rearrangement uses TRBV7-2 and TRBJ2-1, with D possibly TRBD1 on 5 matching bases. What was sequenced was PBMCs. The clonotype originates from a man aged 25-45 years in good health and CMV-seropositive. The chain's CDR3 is CASSTLFLGQGSYNEQFF. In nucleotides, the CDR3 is TGTGCCAGCAGCACACTTTTTCTTGGACAAGGCTCCTACAATGAGCAGTTCTTC. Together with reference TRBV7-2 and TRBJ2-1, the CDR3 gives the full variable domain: GAGVSQSPSNKVTEKGKDVELRCDPISGHTALYWYRQSLGQGLEFLIYFQGNSAPDKSGLPSDRFSAERTGGSVSTLTIQRTQQEDSAVYLCASSTLFLGQGSYNEQFFGPGTRLTVL.